What follows is one T cell receptor (beta chain) and its context. Specified time point: persistent/refractory GD, antithyroid drugs over 5 years with positive TRAb. The TCR library used RNA extracted from PBMCs. This sample is drawn from a study of regulatory T cells in long-lasting Graves disease. Assembly of TCR beta libraries relied on iRepertoire HTBI primers together with Arm-PCR of CDR3 regions. TCRdb re-derived calls from the multiplex PCR reads in MiXCR, one entry per CDR3 protein. There are 400,000 to 600,000 distinct CDR3 sequences in the sample; roughly 21% occur only once, and about 7% lies in the top ten. The sample here was peripheral blood mononuclear cells (PBMCs), taken when the disease was refractory, from a patient treated with antithyroid drugs. The origin of this receptor is a female donor with Graves disease.

Here the CDR3 DNA reads TGTGCCAGCTCACACCCGGAGGGGACTGAAGCTTTCTTT. Translation: CASSHPEGTEAFF. The rearrangement links TRBV18 to TRBJ1-1; maybe TRBD1 (5 bases). Trimming stripped 4 bases from V and 5 bases from J, with 11 bases between. The CDR3 spans 13 residues. Germline assignment: CDR1 KGHSH and CDR2 LQKENI. The full variable domain, in which reference TRBV18 and TRBJ1-1 provide the parts outside the CDR3, is NAGVMQNPRHLVRRRGQEARLRCSPMKGHSHVYWYRQLPEEGLKFMVYLQKENIIDESGMPKERFSAEFPKEGPSILRIQQVVRGDSAAYFCASSHPEGTEAFFGQGTRLTVV.